This T cell receptor (beta chain) was captured by sequencing in a study of intratumoral heterogeneity in liver cancer. Each tumour sample represents a distinct, spatially separated region of the hepatocellular carcinoma nodule. Germline CDR1 SGHVS, CDR2 FQNEAQ. This CDR3 spans 14 amino acids. Deletions cut 2 bases from V and 1 base from J, with 8 bases between. This clone was observed once. Sequencing used immunoSEQ multiplex PCR; TCRdb keeps in-frame clones, though not all of them. Of more than 6,000 clones listed, 55% are singletons. The source was tumor tissue, collected before any cancer treatment. The receptor's source is a man between 70 and 80 years old with hepatocellular carcinoma. The chain couples TRBV7-8 to TRBJ1-1; tentative D call: TRBD1 (5 bases). The CDR3 DNA reads as TGTGCCAGCAGCTTACAGGGCGGGAACACTGAAGCTTTCTTT. This translates into CASSLQGGNTEAFF.